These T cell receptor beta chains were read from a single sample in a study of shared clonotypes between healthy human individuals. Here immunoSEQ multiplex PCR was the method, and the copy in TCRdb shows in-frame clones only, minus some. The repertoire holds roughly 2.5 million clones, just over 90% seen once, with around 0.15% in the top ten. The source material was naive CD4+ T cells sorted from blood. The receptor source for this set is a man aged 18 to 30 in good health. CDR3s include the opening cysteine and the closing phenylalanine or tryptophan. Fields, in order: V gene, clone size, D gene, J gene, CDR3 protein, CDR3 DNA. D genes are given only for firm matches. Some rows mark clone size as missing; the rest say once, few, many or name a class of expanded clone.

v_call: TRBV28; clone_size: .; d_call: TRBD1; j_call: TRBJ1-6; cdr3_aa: CASSLFPGQANSPLHF; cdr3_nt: TGTGCCAGCAGTTTATTCCCGGGACAGGCCAATTCACCCCTCCACTTT
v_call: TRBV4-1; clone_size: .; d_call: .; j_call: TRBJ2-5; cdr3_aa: CASSQAGRGGEETQYF; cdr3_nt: TGCGCCAGCAGCCAAGCGGGTCGAGGGGGGGAAGAGACCCAGTACTTC
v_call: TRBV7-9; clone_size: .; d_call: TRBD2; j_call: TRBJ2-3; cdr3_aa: CASSLAGLAGITQYF; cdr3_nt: TGTGCCAGCAGCTTAGCGGGACTAGCGGGGATCACGCAGTATTTT
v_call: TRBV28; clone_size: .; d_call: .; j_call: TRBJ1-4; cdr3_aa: CASSFQGREEKLFF; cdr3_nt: TGTGCCAGCAGTTTTCAGGGGCGAGAAGAAAAACTGTTTTTT
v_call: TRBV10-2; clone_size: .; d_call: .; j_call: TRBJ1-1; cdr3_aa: CASSQQGGTEAFF; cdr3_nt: TGCGCCAGCAGCCAACAGGGAGGGACTGAAGCTTTCTTT
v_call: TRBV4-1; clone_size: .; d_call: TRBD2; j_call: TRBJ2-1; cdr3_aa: CASSPQAAGLARNEQFF; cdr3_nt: TGCGCCAGCAGTCCCCAGGCAGCGGGACTAGCGCGAAATGAGCAGTTCTTC
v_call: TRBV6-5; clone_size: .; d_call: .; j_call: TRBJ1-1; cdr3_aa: CASSYSRDTEAFF; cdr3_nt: TGTGCCAGCAGTTACTCGAGAGACACTGAAGCTTTCTTT
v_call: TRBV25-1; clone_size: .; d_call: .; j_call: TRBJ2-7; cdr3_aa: CASSLGLSYEQYF; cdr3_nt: TGTGCCAGCTCCCTCGGGCTCTCCTACGAGCAGTACTTC
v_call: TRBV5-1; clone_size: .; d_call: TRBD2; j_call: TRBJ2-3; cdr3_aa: CASSAKPTSGGTDTQYF; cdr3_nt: TGCGCCAGCAGCGCCAAGCCGACTAGCGGGGGCACAGATACGCAGTATTTT
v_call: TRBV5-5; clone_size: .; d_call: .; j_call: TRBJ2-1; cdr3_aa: CASSSFLGPNEQFF; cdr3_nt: TGTGCCAGCAGCTCTTTTTTAGGCCCGAATGAGCAGTTCTTC
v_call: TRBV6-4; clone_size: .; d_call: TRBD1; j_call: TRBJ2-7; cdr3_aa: CASSDRRDSRNF; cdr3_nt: TGTGCCAGCAGTGATCGCCGGGACAGCCGCAACTTC
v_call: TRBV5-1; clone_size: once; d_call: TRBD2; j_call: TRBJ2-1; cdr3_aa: CASSASGADYNEQFF; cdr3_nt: TGCGCCAGCAGCGCTAGCGGGGCGGATTACAATGAGCAGTTCTTC
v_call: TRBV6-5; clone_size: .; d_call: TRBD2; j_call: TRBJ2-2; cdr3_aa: CASRRTSLAGELFF; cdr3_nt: TGTGCCAGCAGGAGGACTAGCTTAGCCGGGGAGCTGTTTTTT
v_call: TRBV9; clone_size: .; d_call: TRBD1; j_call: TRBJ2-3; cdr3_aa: CASSPRQGGVTDTQYF; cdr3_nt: TGTGCCAGCAGCCCGCGACAGGGGGGGGTCACAGATACGCAGTATTTT
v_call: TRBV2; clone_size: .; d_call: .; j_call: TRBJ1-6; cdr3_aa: CASSERGGSSYNSPLHF; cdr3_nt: TGTGCCAGCAGTGAGAGAGGCGGGAGCTCCTATAATTCACCCCTCCACTTT
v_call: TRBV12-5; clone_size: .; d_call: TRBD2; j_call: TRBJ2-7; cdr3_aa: CASGSRTSGRMVEQYF; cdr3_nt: TGTGCTAGTGGTTCACGGACTAGCGGGAGGATGGTAGAGCAGTACTTC
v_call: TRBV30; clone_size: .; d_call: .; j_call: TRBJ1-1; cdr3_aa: CAWSPLGTEAFF; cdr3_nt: TGTGCCTGGAGCCCTTTGGGCACTGAAGCTTTCTTT
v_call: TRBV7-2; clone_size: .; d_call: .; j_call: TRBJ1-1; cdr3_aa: CASSQLLNTEAFF; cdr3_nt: TGTGCCAGCAGTCAGCTGTTGAACACTGAAGCTTTCTTT
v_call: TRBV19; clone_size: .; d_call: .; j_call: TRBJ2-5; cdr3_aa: CASSGLGAGEETQYF; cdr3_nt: TGTGCCAGTAGTGGACTGGGGGCAGGAGAAGAGACCCAGTACTTC
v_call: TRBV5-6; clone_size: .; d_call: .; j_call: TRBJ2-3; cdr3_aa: CASSRGLSSTDTQYF; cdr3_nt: TGTGCCAGCAGCCGGGGACTTTCTAGCACAGATACGCAGTATTTT
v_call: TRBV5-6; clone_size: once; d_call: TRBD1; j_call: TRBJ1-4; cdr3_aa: CASSDERTGEREKLFF; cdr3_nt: TGTGCCAGCAGCGACGAGCGGACAGGGGAGAGAGAAAAACTGTTTTTT
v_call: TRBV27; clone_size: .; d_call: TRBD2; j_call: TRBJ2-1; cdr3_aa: CASFPSGGENNEQFF; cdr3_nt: TGTGCCAGCTTCCCTAGCGGGGGGGAAAACAATGAGCAGTTCTTC
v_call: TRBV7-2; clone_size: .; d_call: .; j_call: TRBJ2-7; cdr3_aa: CASSLGTRAYEQYF; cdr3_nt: TGTGCCAGCAGCTTAGGGACCAGGGCCTACGAGCAGTACTTC
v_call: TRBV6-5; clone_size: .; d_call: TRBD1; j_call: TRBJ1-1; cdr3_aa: CASSAGGKNTEAFF; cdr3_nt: TGTGCCAGCAGTGCAGGGGGCAAGAACACTGAAGCTTTCTTT
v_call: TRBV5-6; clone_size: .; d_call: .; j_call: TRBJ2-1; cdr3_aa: CASSLPSLEQFF; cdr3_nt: TGTGCCAGCAGCTTGCCCAGCCTGGAGCAGTTCTTC
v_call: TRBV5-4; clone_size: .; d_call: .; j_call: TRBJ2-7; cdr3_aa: CATSAVLSYEQYF; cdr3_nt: TGTGCCACCAGCGCAGTTCTCTCCTACGAGCAGTACTTC
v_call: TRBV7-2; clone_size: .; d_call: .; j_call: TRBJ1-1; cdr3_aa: CASSSRRGNTEAFF; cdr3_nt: TGTGCCAGCAGCTCGAGAAGGGGGAACACTGAAGCTTTCTTT
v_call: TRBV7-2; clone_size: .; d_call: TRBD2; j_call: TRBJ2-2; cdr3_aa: CASILAANTGELFF; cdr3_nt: TGTGCCAGCATACTAGCGGCCAACACCGGGGAGCTGTTTTTT
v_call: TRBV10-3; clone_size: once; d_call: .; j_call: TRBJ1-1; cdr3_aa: CAISEGQMNTEAFF; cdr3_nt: TGTGCCATCAGTGAAGGACAGATGAACACTGAAGCTTTCTTT
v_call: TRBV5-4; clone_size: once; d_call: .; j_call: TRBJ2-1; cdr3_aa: CASSLPGSSYNEQFF; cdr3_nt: TGTGCCAGCAGCCTCCCGGGGAGCTCCTACAATGAGCAGTTCTTC
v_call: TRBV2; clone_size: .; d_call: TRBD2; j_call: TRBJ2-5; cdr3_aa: CANSPGGFQETQYF; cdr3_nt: TGTGCCAACTCTCCCGGGGGGTTCCAAGAGACCCAGTACTTC
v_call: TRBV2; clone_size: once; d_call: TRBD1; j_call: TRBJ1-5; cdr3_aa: CASSEAGQGASQPQHF; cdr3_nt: TGTGCCAGCAGTGAAGCCGGCCAGGGGGCCAGTCAGCCCCAGCATTTT
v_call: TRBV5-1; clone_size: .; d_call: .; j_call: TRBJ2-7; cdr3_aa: CASSPPGLTTYEQYF; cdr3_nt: TGCGCCAGCAGCCCGCCGGGACTTACAACCTACGAGCAGTACTTC
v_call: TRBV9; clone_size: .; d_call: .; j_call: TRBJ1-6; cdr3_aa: CASSVEGSYNSPLHF; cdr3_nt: TGTGCCAGCAGCGTAGAGGGATCCTATAATTCACCCCTCCACTTT
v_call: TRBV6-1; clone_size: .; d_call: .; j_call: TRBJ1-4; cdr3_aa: CASSNEKLFF; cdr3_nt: TGTGCCAGCAGTAATGAAAAACTGTTTTTT
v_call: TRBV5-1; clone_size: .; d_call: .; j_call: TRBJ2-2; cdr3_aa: CASSSGGLMNTGELFF; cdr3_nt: TGCGCCAGCAGCTCTGGGGGGCTGATGAACACCGGGGAGCTGTTTTTT
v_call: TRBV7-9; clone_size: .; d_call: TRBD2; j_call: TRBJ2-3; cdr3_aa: CASSAHFGGADTQYF; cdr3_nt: TGTGCCAGCAGCGCTCACTTTGGGGGGGCAGATACGCAGTATTTT
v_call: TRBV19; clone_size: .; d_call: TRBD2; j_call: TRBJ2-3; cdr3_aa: CASSLGLAGSTDTQYF; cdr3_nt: TGTGCCAGTAGTCTAGGACTAGCGGGGTCCACAGATACGCAGTATTTT
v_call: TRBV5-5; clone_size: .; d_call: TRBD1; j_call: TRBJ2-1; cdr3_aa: CASRQGQGNHNEQFF; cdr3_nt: TGTGCCAGCAGACAGGGACAGGGGAACCACAATGAGCAGTTCTTC
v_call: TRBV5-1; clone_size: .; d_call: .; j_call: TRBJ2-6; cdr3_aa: CASSLGSSGANVLTF; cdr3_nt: TGCGCCAGCAGCTTGGGTTCATCTGGGGCCAACGTCCTGACTTTC
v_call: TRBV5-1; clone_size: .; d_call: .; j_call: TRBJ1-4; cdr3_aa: CASSFAAHGEKLFF; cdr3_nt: TGCGCCAGCAGCTTTGCGGCCCACGGGGAAAAACTGTTTTTT
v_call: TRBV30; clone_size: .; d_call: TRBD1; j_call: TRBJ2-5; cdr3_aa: CAWSDRGQGQYF; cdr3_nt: TGTGCCTGGAGTGACAGGGGGCAGGGGCAGTACTTC
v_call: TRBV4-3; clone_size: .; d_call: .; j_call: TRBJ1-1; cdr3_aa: CASSQGHSSGMNTEAFF; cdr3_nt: TGCGCCAGCAGCCAAGGGCACTCAAGCGGAATGAACACTGAAGCTTTCTTT
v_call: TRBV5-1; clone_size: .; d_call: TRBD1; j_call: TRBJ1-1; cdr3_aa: CASRHSGTGGGGTEAFF; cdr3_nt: TGCGCCAGCAGACATTCCGGGACAGGGGGCGGTGGGACTGAAGCTTTCTTT
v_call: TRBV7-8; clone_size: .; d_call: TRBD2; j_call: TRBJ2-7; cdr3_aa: CASSFGLAEWGQYF; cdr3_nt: TGTGCCAGCAGCTTCGGCCTAGCGGAGTGGGGGCAGTACTTC
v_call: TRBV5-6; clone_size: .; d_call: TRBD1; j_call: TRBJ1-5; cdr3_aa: CASSLRDRALGPQHF; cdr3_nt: TGTGCCAGCAGCCTCCGGGACAGGGCCCTTGGGCCCCAGCATTTT